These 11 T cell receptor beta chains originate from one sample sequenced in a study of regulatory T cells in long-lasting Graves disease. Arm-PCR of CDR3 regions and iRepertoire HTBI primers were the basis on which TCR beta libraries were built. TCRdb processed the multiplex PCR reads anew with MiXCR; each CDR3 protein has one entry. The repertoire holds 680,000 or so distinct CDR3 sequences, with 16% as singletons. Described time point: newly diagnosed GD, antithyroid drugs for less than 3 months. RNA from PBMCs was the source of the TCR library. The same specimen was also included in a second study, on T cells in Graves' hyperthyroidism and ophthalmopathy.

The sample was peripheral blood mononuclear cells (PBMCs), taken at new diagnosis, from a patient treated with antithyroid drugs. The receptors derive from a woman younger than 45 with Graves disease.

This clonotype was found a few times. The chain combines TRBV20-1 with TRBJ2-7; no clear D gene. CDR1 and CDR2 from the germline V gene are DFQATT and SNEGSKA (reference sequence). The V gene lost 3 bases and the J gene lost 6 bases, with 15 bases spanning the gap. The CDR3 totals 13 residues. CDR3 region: CSASPGPDGEQYF. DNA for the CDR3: TGCAGTGCTAGTCCGGGCCCTGACGGCGAGCAGTACTTC.

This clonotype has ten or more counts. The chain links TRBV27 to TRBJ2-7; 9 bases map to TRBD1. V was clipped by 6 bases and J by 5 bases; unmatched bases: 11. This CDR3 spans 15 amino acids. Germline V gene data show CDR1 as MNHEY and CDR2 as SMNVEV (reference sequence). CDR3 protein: CASRTGQGRIDEQYF. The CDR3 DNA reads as TGTGCCAGCAGAACCGGACAGGGGAGAATTGACGAGCAGTACTTC.

The CDR3 nucleotides read TGTGCCAGCAGCTACGACAGGGGGCTGGAGCCCCAGCATTTT. This encodes CASSYDRGLEPQHF. The genes are TRBV7-3 and TRBJ1-5, with 10 bases identical to TRBD1. The germline CDR1 and CDR2 sequences are SGHTA and FQGTGA. After removal of 4 bases from V and 8 bases from J, the junction contained 5 bases not matched to a gene. The CDR3 runs 14 residues.

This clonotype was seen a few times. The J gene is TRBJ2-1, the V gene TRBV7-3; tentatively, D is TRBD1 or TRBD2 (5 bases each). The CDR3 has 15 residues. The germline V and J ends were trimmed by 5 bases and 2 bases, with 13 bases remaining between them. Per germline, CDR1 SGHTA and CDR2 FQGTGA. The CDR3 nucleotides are TGTGCCAGCAGCACTACCGGGACGGCCTACAATGAGCAGTTCTTC. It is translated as CASSTTGTAYNEQFF.

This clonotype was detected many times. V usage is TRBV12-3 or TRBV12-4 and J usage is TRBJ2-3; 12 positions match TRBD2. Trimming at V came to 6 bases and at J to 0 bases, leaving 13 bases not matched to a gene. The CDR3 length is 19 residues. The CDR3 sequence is CASSRPTSGSASSTDTQYF. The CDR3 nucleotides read TGTGCCAGCAGCCGACCGACTAGCGGGAGTGCCTCTAGCACAGATACGCAGTATTTT.

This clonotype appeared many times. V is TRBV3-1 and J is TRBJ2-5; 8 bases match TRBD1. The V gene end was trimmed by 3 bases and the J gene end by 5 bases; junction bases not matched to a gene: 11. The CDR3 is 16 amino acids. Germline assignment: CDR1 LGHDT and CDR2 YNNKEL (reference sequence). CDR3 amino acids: CASSHDLDRATETQYF. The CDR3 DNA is TGTGCCAGCAGCCACGATTTGGACAGGGCGACGGAGACCCAGTACTTC.

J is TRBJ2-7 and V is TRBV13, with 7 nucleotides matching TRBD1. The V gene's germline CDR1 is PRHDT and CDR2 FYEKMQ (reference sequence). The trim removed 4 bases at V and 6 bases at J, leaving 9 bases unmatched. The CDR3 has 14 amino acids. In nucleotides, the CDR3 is TGTGCCAGCAGCTCACGACAGGGATCGGGCGAGCAGTACTTC. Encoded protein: CASSSRQGSGEQYF.

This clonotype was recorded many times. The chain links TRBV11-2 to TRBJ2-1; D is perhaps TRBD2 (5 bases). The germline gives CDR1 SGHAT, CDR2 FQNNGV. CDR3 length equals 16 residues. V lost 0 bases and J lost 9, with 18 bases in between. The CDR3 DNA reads TGTGCCAGCAGCTTAGAGATAGCGAGCCTCGGTAGTGAGCAGTTCTTC. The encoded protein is CASSLEIASLGSEQFF.

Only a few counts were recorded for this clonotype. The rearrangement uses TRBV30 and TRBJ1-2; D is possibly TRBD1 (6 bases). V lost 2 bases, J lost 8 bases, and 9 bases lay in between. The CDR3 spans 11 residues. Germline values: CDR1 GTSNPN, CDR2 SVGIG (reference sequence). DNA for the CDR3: TGTGCCTGGAGTTCGGGGGGCGGCTACACCTTC. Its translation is CAWSSGGGYTF.

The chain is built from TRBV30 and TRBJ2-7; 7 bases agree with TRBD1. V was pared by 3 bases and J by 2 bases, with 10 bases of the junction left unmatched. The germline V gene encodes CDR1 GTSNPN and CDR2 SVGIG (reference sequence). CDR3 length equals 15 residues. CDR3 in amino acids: CAWSETQGVAYEQYF. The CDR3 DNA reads TGTGCCTGGAGCGAAACGCAGGGGGTTGCCTACGAGCAGTACTTC.

CDR3 residues: CASSVVRGRGNEQFF. In DNA form, the CDR3 reads TGTGCCAGCAGTGTTGTAAGGGGGAGGGGCAATGAGCAGTTCTTC. This chain links TRBV27 with TRBJ2-1; a weak D match, TRBD2 (7 bases). The length of the CDR3 is 15 residues. V shed 5 bases and J shed 6 bases, with 17 bases lying between them. Germline values: CDR1 MNHEY, CDR2 SMNVEV (reference sequence).